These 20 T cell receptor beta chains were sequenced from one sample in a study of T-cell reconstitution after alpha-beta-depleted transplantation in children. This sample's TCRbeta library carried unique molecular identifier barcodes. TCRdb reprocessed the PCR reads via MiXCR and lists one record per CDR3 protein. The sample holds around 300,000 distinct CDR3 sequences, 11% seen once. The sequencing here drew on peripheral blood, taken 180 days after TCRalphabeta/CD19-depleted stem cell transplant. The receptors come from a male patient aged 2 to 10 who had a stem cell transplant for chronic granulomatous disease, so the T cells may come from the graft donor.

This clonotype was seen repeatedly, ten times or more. In DNA form, the CDR3 reads TGTGCCAGCAGCCCCCGGACTCACACAGATACGCAGTATTTT. Its translation is CASSPRTHTDTQYF. The chain couples TRBV6-1 to TRBJ2-3; D possibly corresponds to TRBD2 (5 bases). Trimming took 6 bases from V and 2 from J, leaving 12 bases between them. The CDR3 has 14 residues. Germline-derived CDR1 and CDR2 are MNHNS and SASEGT.

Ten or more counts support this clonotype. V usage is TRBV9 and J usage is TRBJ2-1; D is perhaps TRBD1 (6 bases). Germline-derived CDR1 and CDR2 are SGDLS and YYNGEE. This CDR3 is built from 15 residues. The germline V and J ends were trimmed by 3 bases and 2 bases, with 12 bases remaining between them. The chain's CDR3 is CASSGARGAYNEQFF. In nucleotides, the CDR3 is TGTGCCAGCAGCGGGGCCAGGGGAGCCTACAATGAGCAGTTCTTC.

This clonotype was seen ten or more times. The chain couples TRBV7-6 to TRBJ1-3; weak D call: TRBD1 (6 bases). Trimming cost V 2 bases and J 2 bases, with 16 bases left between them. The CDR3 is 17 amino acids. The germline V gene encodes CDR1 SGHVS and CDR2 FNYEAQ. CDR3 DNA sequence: TGTGCCAGCAGCTTATCCCAAGGAAGGGGGACTGGAAACACCATATATTTT. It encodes CASSLSQGRGTGNTIYF.

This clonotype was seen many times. The CDR3 DNA follows: TGTGCCAGCAGCCAATCAGGGACCTCCGGGGAGCTGTTTTTT. It is translated as CASSQSGTSGELFF. V is TRBV16 and J is TRBJ2-2; D tentatively reads TRBD1 or TRBD2 (5 bases each). The V gene lost 0 bases and the J gene lost 6 bases, with 8 bases spanning the gap. This CDR3 region has 14 residues. Germline V gives CDR1 KGHSY, CDR2 FQNENV.

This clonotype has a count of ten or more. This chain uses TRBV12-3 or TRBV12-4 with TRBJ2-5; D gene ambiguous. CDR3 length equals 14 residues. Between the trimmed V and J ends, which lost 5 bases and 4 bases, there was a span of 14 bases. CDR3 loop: CASSLRRGRETQYF. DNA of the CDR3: TGTGCCAGCAGTCTTCGACGTGGGCGAGAGACCCAGTACTTC.

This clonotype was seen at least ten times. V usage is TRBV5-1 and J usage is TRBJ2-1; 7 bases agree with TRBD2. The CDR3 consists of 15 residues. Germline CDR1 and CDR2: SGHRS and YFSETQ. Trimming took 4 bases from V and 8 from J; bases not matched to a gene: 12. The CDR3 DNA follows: TGCGCCAGCAGCGGAGGACTAGTAATATTCGATGAGCAGTTCTTC. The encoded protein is CASSGGLVIFDEQFF.

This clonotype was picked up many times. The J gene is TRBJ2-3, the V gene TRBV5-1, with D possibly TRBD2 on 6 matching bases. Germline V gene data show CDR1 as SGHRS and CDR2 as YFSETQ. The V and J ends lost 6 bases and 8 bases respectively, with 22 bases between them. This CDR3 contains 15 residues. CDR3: CASTTEAGPPSTQYF. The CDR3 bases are TGCGCCAGCACCACTGAAGCGGGTCCCCCCAGTACGCAGTATTTT.

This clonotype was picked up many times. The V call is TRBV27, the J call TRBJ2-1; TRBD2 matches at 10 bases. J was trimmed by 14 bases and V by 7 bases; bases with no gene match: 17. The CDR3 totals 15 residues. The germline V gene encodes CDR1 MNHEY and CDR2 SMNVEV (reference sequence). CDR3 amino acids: CASTSGSSGSVVEFF. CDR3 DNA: TGTGCCAGCACCTCCGGGTCTAGCGGGAGCGTGGTTGAGTTCTTC.

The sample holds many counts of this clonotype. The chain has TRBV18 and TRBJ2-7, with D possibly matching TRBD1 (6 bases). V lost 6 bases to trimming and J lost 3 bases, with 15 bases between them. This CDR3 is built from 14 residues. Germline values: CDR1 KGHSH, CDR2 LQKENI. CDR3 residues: CASSPQGQNYEQYF. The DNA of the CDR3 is TGTGCCAGCTCCCCTCAGGGGCAGAACTACGAGCAGTACTTC.

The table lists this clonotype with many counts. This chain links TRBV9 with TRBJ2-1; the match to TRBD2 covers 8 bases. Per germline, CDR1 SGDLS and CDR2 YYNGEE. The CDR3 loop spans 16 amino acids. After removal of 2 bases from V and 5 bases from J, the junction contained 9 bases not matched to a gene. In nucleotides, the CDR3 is TGTGCCAGCAGCGTCCAAGCGGGAGACTGGAACAATGAGCAGTTCTTC. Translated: CASSVQAGDWNNEQFF. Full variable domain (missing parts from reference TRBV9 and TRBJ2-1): DSGVTQTPKHLITATGQRVTLRCSPRSGDLSVYWYQQSLDQGLQFLIQYYNGEERAKGNILERFSAQQFPDLHSELNLSSLELGDSALYFCASSVQAGDWNNEQFFGPGTRLTVL.

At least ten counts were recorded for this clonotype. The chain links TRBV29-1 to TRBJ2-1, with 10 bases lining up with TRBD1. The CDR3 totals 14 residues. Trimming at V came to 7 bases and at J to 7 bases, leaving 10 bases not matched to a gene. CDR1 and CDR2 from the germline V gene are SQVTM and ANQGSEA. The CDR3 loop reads CSAGGRQGANEQFF. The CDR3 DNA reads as TGCAGCGCCGGTGGGAGACAGGGGGCGAATGAGCAGTTCTTC.

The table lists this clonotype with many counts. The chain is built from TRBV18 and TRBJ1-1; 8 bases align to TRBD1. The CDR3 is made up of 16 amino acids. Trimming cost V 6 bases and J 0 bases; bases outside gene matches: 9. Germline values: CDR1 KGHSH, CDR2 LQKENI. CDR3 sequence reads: CASSLQRQGMNTEAFF. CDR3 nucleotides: TGTGCCAGCTCTCTTCAACGACAGGGGATGAACACTGAAGCTTTCTTT.

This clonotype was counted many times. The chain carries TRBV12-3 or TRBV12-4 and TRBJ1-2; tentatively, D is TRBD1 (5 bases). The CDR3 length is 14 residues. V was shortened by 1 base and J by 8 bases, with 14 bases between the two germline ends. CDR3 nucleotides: TGTGCCAGCAGTTTAGAAACGGGGGATTTGGGCTACACCTTC. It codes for CASSLETGDLGYTF.

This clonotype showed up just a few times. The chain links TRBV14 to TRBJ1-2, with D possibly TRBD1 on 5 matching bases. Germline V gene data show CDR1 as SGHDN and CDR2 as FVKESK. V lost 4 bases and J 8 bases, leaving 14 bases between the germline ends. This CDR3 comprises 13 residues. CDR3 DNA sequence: TGTGCCAGCAGCCTCTCGAGTGGGGACGGCTACACCTTC. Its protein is CASSLSSGDGYTF.

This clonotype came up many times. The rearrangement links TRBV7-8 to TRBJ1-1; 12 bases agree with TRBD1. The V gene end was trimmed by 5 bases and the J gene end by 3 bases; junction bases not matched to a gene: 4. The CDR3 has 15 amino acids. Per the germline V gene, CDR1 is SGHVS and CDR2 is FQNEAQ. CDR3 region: CASSDRDRGHTEAFF. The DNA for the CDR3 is TGTGCCAGCAGCGACCGGGACAGGGGGCACACTGAAGCTTTCTTT.

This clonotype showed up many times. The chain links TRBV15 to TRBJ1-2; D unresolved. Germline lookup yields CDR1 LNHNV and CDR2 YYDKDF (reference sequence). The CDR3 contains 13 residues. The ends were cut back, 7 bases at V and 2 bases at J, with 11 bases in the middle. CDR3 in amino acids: CATTSEGNYGYTF. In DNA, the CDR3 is TGTGCCACCACTTCGGAGGGAAACTATGGCTACACCTTC. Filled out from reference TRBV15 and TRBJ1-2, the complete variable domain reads DAMVIQNPRYQVTQFGKPVTLSCSQTLNHNVMYWYQQKSSQAPKLLFHYYDKDFNNEADTPDNFQSRRPNTSFCFLDIRSPGLGDTAMYLCATTSEGNYGYTFGSGTRLTVV.

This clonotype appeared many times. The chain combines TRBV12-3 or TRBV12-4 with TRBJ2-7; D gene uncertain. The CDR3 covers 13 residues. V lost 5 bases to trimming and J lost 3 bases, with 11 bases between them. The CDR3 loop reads CASSLRLNYEQYF. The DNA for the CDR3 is TGTGCCAGCAGTCTACGACTCAACTACGAGCAGTACTTC.

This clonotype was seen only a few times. The CDR3 nucleotides are TGTGCCTGGAACCTAGGGACAGGGAACGTCGATGAGCAGTTCTTC. This translates into CAWNLGTGNVDEQFF. J is TRBJ2-1 and V is TRBV30, with 9 bases matching TRBD1. With 4 bases clipped from V and 8 bases from J, the junction kept 12 bases outside the gene matches. This CDR3 comprises 15 residues. The germline CDR1 and CDR2 sequences are GTSNPN and SVGIG (reference sequence).

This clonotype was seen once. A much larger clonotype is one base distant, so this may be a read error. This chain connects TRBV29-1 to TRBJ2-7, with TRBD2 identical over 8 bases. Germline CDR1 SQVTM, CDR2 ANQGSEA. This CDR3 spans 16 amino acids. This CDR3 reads CSAERPGPIGGGEQYF. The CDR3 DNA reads TGCAGCGCTGAACGTCCGGGCCCCATCGGGGGGGGCGAGCAGTACTTC.

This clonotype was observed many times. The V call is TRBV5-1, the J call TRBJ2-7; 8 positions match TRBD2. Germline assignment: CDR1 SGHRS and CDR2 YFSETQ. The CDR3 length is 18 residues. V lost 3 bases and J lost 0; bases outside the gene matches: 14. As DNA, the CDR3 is TGCGCCAGCAGCTACCTAACCAACAGTGGGACTAGCTCCTACGAGCAGTACTTC. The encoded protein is CASSYLTNSGTSSYEQYF.